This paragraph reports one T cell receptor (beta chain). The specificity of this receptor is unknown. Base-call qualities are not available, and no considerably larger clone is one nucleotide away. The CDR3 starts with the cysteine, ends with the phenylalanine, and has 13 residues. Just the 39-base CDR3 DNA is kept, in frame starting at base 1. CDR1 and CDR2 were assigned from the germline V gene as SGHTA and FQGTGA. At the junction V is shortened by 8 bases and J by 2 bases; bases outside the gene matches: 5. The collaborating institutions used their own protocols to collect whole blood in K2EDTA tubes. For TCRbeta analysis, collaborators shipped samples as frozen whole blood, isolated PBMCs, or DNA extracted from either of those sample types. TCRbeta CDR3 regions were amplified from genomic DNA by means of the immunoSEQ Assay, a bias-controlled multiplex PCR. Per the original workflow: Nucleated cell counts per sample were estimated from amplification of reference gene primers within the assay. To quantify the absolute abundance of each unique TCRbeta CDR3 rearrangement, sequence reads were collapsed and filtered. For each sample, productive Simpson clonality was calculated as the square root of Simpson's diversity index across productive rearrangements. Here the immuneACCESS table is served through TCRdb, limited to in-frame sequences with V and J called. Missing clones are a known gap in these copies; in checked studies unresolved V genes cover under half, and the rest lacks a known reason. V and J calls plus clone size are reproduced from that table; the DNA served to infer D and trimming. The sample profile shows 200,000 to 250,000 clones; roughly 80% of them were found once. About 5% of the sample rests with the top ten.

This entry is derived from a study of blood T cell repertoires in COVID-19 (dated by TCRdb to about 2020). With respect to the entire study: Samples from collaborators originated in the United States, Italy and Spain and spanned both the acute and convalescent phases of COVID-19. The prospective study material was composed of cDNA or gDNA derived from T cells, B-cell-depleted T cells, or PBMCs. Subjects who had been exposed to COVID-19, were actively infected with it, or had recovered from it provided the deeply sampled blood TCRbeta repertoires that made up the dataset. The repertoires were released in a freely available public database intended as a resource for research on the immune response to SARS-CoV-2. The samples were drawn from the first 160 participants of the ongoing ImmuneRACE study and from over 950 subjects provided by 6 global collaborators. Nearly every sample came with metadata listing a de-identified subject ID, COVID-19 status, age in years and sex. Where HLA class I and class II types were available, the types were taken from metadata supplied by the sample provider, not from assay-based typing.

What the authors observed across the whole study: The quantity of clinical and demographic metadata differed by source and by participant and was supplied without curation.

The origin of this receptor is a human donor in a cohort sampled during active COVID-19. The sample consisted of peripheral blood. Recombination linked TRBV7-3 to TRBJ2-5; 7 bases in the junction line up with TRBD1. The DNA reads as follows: TGTGCCAGCGCGCGGACAGGACAAGAGACCCAGTACTTC. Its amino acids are CASARTGQETQYF.